This T cell receptor beta chain came from a study of human T cells and chemical hapten exposure. Across the study: From small differences in pooled library volume came most of the variation in per-sample TCR yields.

Unique molecular identifiers were linked by the library to individual cDNA molecules. Authors' methods: A per-sample median of about 95,000 TCRs was observed, with counts ranging from about 23,224 to 700,000. Each CDR3 protein gets one entry after TCRdb re-called the RACE reads with MiXCR. TCRdb's processing, not the study's, gives the V and J calls here. Of 50,000 to 65,000 distinct CDR3 sequences in the sample, around 7% were seen once. The length of the CDR3 is 14 residues. Trimming removed 4 bases from V and 7 bases from J; junction bases left unmatched: 6. Germline CDR1 reads MNHEY; CDR2 reads SMNVEV (reference sequence). This clonotype was seen many times. Noted time point: pre-sensitization, week 0. Noted treatment: therapeutic diphenylcyclopropenone sensitization with weekly scalp DPC.

The sequencing here drew on whole blood, taken in connection with sensitization to the hapten diphenylcyclopropenone (DPC). This chain connects TRBV27 to TRBJ1-2; TRBD1 matches 10 bases. This TCR derives from a woman in her twenties or thirties with alopecia areata. Some clones in this sample may be carry-over from other donors' samples. Here the CDR3 DNA reads TGTGCCAGCAGTTCCCCGGGACAGGGGTCTGGCTACACCTTC. Amino acids: CASSSPGQGSGYTF.